The entry below describes one T cell receptor (beta chain). Its antigen is not known. Relapse after autologous stem cell transplantation occurred in every patient, and brentuximab vedotin exposure varied. The sample comes from a study of PD-1 blockade in classical Hodgkin lymphoma. Whole-study results and caveats: Healthy donors were reported to have higher baseline TCR diversity than newly diagnosed patients.

Germline CDR1 and CDR2: SNHLY and FYNNEI. CDR3 size: 13 residues. V gave up 6 bases and J gave up 3 bases, with 11 bases separating them. The assay was immunoSEQ multiplex PCR, and TCRdb's table has in-frame clones only and misses some. The table has around 40,000 clones, 78% seen once. This receptor was identified in a human donor with classical Hodgkin lymphoma. The chain recombines TRBV2 with TRBJ2-5, with D tentatively TRBD2 (5 bases). Specimen: peripheral blood mononuclear cells (PBMCs), collected at baseline. As DNA, the CDR3 is TGTGCCAGCAGACTGAGGGTGGAAGAGACCCAGTACTTC. Its translation is CASRLRVEETQYF. The full variable domain, with the rest looked up from reference TRBV2 and TRBJ2-5, is EPEVTQTPSHQVTQMGQEVILRCVPISNHLYFYWYRQILGQKVEFLVSFYNNEISEKSEIFDDQFSVERPDGSNFTLKIRSTKLEDSAMYFCASRLRVEETQYFGPGTRLLVL.